The 27 T cell receptor beta chains in this list originate from one sample, sequenced in a study of T cell changes during pregnancy in multiple sclerosis. The data were produced by immunoSEQ multiplex PCR, yet TCRdb's version contains in-frame clones alone and is incomplete. The profile shows fewer than 75,000 clones, approximately 90% of them singletons. The sequencing here drew on peripheral blood, taken in the second trimester of pregnancy. These receptor sequences come from a female donor with multiple sclerosis, enrolled in a pregnancy study.

The chain has TRBV19 and TRBJ1-6, with D tentatively TRBD1 (6 bases). The CDR3 is 15 amino acids. Germline values: CDR1 LNHDA, CDR2 SQIVND (reference sequence). Trimming took off 4 bases at V and 0 bases at J, with 7 bases between the two ends. The CDR3 coding sequence is TGTGCCAGTAGTACAGGGGACTCCTATAATTCACCCCTCCACTTT. This translates into CASSTGDSYNSPLHF.

The genes are TRBV7-8 and TRBJ2-1; 11 bases map to TRBD2. The CDR3 extends over 17 amino acids. Per germline, CDR1 SGHVS and CDR2 FQNEAQ. Unmatched junction bases numbered 10, after V lost 5 bases and J lost 4 bases. The CDR3 coding sequence is TGTGCCAGCAGCCGCTTTTTTAGCGGGGGGGGATACAATGAGCAGTTCTTC. It translates to CASSRFFSGGGYNEQFF.

This sequence joins TRBV28 and TRBJ2-5; D is ambiguous. The ends were cut back, 2 bases at V and 5 bases at J, with 6 bases in the middle. In germline, CDR1 is MDHEN, CDR2 SYDVKM. The CDR3 contains 12 residues. CDR3 nucleotide sequence: TGTGCCAGCAGTTTAAACCGGGAGACCCAGTACTTC. This codes for CASSLNRETQYF.

This sequence joins TRBV7-2 and TRBJ2-3, with 10 bases fitting TRBD2. This CDR3 comprises 15 residues. V shed 5 bases and J 1 base; nucleotides not matched to a gene: 3. Germline CDR1 SGHTA, CDR2 FQGNSA. In nucleotides, the CDR3 is TGTGCCAGCAGCCCTGGGACTAGCGGCACAGATACGCAGTATTTT. This codes for CASSPGTSGTDTQYF. The whole variable domain, remainder taken from reference TRBV7-2 and TRBJ2-3, is GAGVSQSPSNKVTEKGKDVELRCDPISGHTALYWYRQSLGQGLEFLIYFQGNSAPDKSGLPSDRFSAERTGGSVSTLTIQRTQQEDSAVYLCASSPGTSGTDTQYFGPGTRLTVL.

The gene calls are TRBV5-1 and TRBJ2-3; the D gene is possibly TRBD2 (6 bases). The germline V and J ends were trimmed by 2 bases and 4 bases, with 11 bases remaining between them. CDR1 and CDR2 from the germline V gene are SGHRS and YFSETQ. The CDR3 loop spans 14 amino acids. The CDR3 nucleotides read TGCGCCAGCAGCTTTGGGGAGGCGGCAGATACGCAGTATTTT. Residues: CASSFGEAADTQYF. The whole variable domain, filled in from reference TRBV5-1 and TRBJ2-3, reads KAGVTQTPRYLIKTRGQQVTLSCSPISGHRSVSWYQQTPGQGLQFLFEYFSETQRNKGNFPGRFSGRQFSNSRSEMNVSTLELGDSALYLCASSFGEAADTQYFGPGTRLTVL.

The genes are TRBV7-8 and TRBJ2-7, with TRBD1 identical over 10 bases. This CDR3 comprises 15 residues. The V and J ends lost 5 bases and 4 bases, in that order; junction bases with no gene match: 8. Germline lookup yields CDR1 SGHVS and CDR2 FQNEAQ. The CDR3 DNA sequence: TGTGCCAGCAGCGAGCCGACAGGGGGCGTTTACGAGCAGTACTTC. Protein product: CASSEPTGGVYEQYF.

The rearrangement joins TRBV6-1 to TRBJ2-7; the D gene is possibly TRBD2 (5 bases). Looked up from germline, CDR1 is MNHNS and CDR2 is SASEGT. This CDR3 has 13 residues. V was clipped by 7 bases and J by 2 bases, with 12 bases between them. CDR3 DNA: TGTGCCAGCAATTCGGGATCTACCTACGAGCAGTACTTC. This translates into CASNSGSTYEQYF.

The chain has TRBV19 and TRBJ1-2, with D perhaps TRBD1 (5 bases). From germline, CDR1 is LNHDA and CDR2 SQIVND (reference sequence). V lost 6 bases and J lost 4, with 18 bases in between. The CDR3 sequence is 15 residues long. The CDR3 nucleotides are TGTGCCAGTAGCCGAACAGGAGCGACTTCCTATGGCTACACCTTC. Translation gives CASSRTGATSYGYTF.

J is TRBJ1-1 and V is TRBV9; 8 bases line up with TRBD1. Trimming at V came to 3 bases and at J to 0 bases, leaving 4 bases not matched to a gene. The CDR3 totals 15 residues. The V gene's germline CDR1 is SGDLS and CDR2 YYNGEE. CDR3 in amino acids: CASSGTGKLNTEAFF. Written as DNA, the CDR3 is TGTGCCAGCAGCGGGACAGGGAAGCTGAACACTGAAGCTTTCTTT.

The chain uses TRBV5-1 and TRBJ1-4; TRBD1 aligns across 10 bases. V lost 3 bases to trimming and J lost 5 bases; unmatched junction nucleotides: 4. Germline V gives CDR1 SGHRS, CDR2 YFSETQ. CDR3 length: 15 residues. CDR3 in DNA: TGCGCCAGCAGCTCCGAGGGACAGGGGAATGAAAAACTGTTTTTT. As protein: CASSSEGQGNEKLFF.

This rearrangement joins TRBV12-1 to TRBJ2-6; the table's D call, TRBD1, was not checked against the DNA. TRBV12-1 corresponds to a pseudogene. The CDR3 runs to 14 residues. In DNA form, the CDR3 reads TGTGCCAGCAGGGTCAGATCTGGGGCCAACGTCCTGACTTTC. Protein sequence: CASRVRSGANVLTF.

The CDR3 sequence is CASSDWTSGAETQYF. Written as DNA, the CDR3 is TGTGCCAGCAGTGATTGGACTAGCGGGGCAGAGACCCAGTACTTC. The chain carries TRBV25-1 and TRBJ2-5; 12 positions agree with TRBD2. Looked up from germline, CDR1 is MGHDK and CDR2 is SYGVNS. This CDR3 is 15 amino acids long. V gave up 3 bases and J gave up 4 bases; unmatched junction bases: 3. The full variable domain, with the rest looked up from reference TRBV25-1 and TRBJ2-5, is EADIYQTPRYLVIGTGKKITLECSQTMGHDKMYWYQQDPGMELHLIHYSYGVNSTEKGDLSSESTVSRIRTEHFPLTLESARPSHTSQYLCASSDWTSGAETQYFGPGTRLLVL.

This chain joins TRBV7-3 and TRBJ2-1; the D gene is possibly TRBD2 (6 bases). Germline V gene lookup returns CDR1 SGHTA and CDR2 FQGTGA. Trimming removed 5 bases from V and 6 bases from J, with 17 bases in between. The CDR3 has 15 residues. Written as DNA, the CDR3 is TGTGCCAGCAGCCAAGCCGGGACTGGGCCCAATGAGCAGTTCTTC. Residues: CASSQAGTGPNEQFF. The full variable domain, its missing parts supplied by reference TRBV7-3 and TRBJ2-1, is GAGVSQTPSNKVTEKGKYVELRCDPISGHTALYWYRQSLGQGPEFLIYFQGTGAADDSGLPNDRFFAVRPEGSVSTLKIQRTERGDSAVYLCASSQAGTGPNEQFFGPGTRLTVL.

The genes are TRBV28 and TRBJ2-1, with D possibly being TRBD2 (6 bases). Per the germline V gene, CDR1 is MDHEN and CDR2 is SYDVKM. Trimming cost V 6 bases and J 0 bases, with 12 bases left between them. The CDR3 is 15 amino acids. In DNA, the CDR3 is TGTGCCAGCAGCCTACGGGGGAGCTCCTACAATGAGCAGTTCTTC. This translates into CASSLRGSSYNEQFF.

The V and J genes are TRBV19 and TRBJ2-7; 7 bases are a match to TRBD1. The CDR3 totals 17 residues. Unmatched junction bases numbered 14, after V lost 5 bases and J lost 1 base. CDR1 is LNHDA and CDR2 is SQIVND in the germline V gene (reference sequence). CDR3 sequence (DNA): TGTGCCAGTAGTCCCCGTTATCCCAGGGGGTCGTCCTACGAGCAGTACTTC. It encodes CASSPRYPRGSSYEQYF.

The chain joins TRBV30 to TRBJ2-3; no clear D. V was clipped by 5 bases and J by 6 bases, with 6 bases between them. The CDR3 is 10 amino acids. Looked up from germline, CDR1 is GTSNPN and CDR2 is SVGIG (reference sequence). Here the CDR3 reads CAWEEDTQYF. CDR3 in DNA: TGTGCCTGGGAGGAGGATACGCAGTATTTT.

V and J are TRBV4-1 and TRBJ1-2; unclear D gene. This CDR3 has 18 residues. The V end was cut by 1 base, the J end by 3 bases, with 21 bases between. Germline V gives CDR1 MGHRA, CDR2 YSYEKL. Here the CDR3 DNA reads TGCGCCAGCAGCCAAGGTCTGCCGGAGGGCGGACTATACTATGGCTACACCTTC. Translated: CASSQGLPEGGLYYGYTF.

This chain uses TRBV9 with TRBJ1-2; TRBD1 aligns across 8 bases. Germline assignment: CDR1 SGDLS and CDR2 YYNGEE. The CDR3 totals 15 residues. V dropped 3 bases and J dropped 4; count of bases not matched to a gene: 8. The CDR3 nucleotides are TGTGCCAGCAGCGCACCCCGACAGGGGCTCTATGGCTACACCTTC. Translated: CASSAPRQGLYGYTF.

The chain couples TRBV30 to TRBJ1-4, with 10 bases fitting TRBD1. The J segment lost 0 bases and the V segment lost 3 bases, leaving 7 bases of the junction unmatched. The CDR3 sequence is 17 residues long. CDR1 and CDR2 from the germline V gene are GTSNPN and SVGIG (reference sequence). In nucleotides, the CDR3 is TGTGCCTGGAGCAGACCCGGGACAGGGGCAACTAATGAAAAACTGTTTTTT. The encoded protein is CAWSRPGTGATNEKLFF.

This chain links TRBV30 with TRBJ1-1, with D possibly TRBD1 on 5 matching bases. Germline V gene sequence: CDR1 GTSNPN, CDR2 SVGIG (reference sequence). There are 15 residues in the CDR3. V was shortened by 6 bases and J by 0 bases, with 17 bases between the two germline ends. In DNA form, the CDR3 reads TGTGCCTGCCTTCCGGGACTTCTCATGAACACTGAAGCTTTCTTT. Translated: CACLPGLLMNTEAFF.

V and J are TRBV7-9 and TRBJ1-2, with D tentatively TRBD1 (5 bases). Germline V CDR1 and CDR2: SEHNR, FQNEAQ (reference sequence). The CDR3 sequence is 16 residues long. V was clipped by 2 bases and J by 4 bases, with 17 bases between them. The DNA for the CDR3 is TGTGCCAGCAGCTTATACGAAGGGGCAAGGGCCTATGGCTACACCTTC. The encoded protein is CASSLYEGARAYGYTF.

This chain uses TRBV20-1 with TRBJ1-2, with 7 nucleotides matching TRBD1. Germline V gene lookup returns CDR1 DFQATT and CDR2 SNEGSKA (reference sequence). The CDR3 extends over 11 amino acids. CDR3 bases: TGCAGCATAGGGGGCGGCTATGGCTACACCTTC. This gives the protein CSIGGGYGYTF.

Comment on this clone: Germline and junction disagree at one end, which may indicate a read error. The chain couples TRBV19 to TRBJ2-1; 7 bases fit TRBD1. This CDR3 has 16 residues. Germline-derived CDR1 and CDR2 are LNHDA and SQIVND (reference sequence). The CDR3 spells CASTRDSAVSYNKQFF. CDR3 bases: TGTGCCAGTACCCGGGACAGTGCCGTCTCCTACAATAAGCAGTTCTTC. The complete variable domain, with remaining parts taken from reference TRBV19 and TRBJ2-1, reads DGGITQSPKYLFRKEGQNVTLSCEQNLNHDAMYWYRQDPGQGLRLIYYSQIVNDFQKGDIAEGYSVSREKKESFPLTVTSAQKNPTAFYLCASTRDSAVSYNKQFFGPGTRLTVL.

The chain is built from TRBV7-9 and TRBJ2-5, with D possibly TRBD1 on 6 matching bases. The CDR3 runs to 18 residues. CDR1 SEHNR and CDR2 FQNEAQ come from the germline V gene (reference sequence). Deletions cut 1 base from V and 1 base from J, with 19 bases between. In DNA form, the CDR3 reads TGTGCCAGCAGCTTAGATGTTGGAAGCGGACAGCTCCAAGAGACCCAGTACTTC. It encodes CASSLDVGSGQLQETQYF.

The V gene is TRBV5-1, the J gene TRBJ2-1, with D perhaps matching TRBD2 (6 bases). Germline V CDR1 and CDR2: SGHRS, YFSETQ. Between the trimmed V and J ends, which lost 3 bases and 8 bases, there was a span of 15 bases. The CDR3 has 14 amino acids. The CDR3: CASSWMTSLDEQFF. Here the CDR3 DNA reads TGCGCCAGCAGCTGGATGACTAGTCTCGATGAGCAGTTCTTC. The variable domain in full, with the rest retrieved from reference TRBV5-1 and TRBJ2-1, is KAGVTQTPRYLIKTRGQQVTLSCSPISGHRSVSWYQQTPGQGLQFLFEYFSETQRNKGNFPGRFSGRQFSNSRSEMNVSTLELGDSALYLCASSWMTSLDEQFFGPGTRLTVL.

This chain joins TRBV10-1 and TRBJ1-5; D is perhaps TRBD1 (6 bases). The CDR3 is made up of 15 amino acids. Germline values: CDR1 WNHNN, CDR2 SYGVQD (reference sequence). V was pared by 3 bases and J by 3 bases, with 12 bases between. The CDR3 is CASSDRGRANQPQHF. In DNA, the CDR3 is TGCGCCAGCAGTGACAGGGGACGGGCCAATCAGCCCCAGCATTTT.

This clone was observed once. The chain couples TRBV5-1 to TRBJ1-5, with 11 bases aligning to TRBD1. Germline V CDR1 and CDR2: SGHRS, YFSETQ. The CDR3 consists of 17 residues. The V segment lost 0 bases and the J segment 1 base; nucleotides outside the gene matches: 3. As DNA, the CDR3 is TGCGCCAGCAGCTTGGGGGGACAGGGGGTGAGCAATCAGCCCCAGCATTTT. Encoded protein: CASSLGGQGVSNQPQHF.